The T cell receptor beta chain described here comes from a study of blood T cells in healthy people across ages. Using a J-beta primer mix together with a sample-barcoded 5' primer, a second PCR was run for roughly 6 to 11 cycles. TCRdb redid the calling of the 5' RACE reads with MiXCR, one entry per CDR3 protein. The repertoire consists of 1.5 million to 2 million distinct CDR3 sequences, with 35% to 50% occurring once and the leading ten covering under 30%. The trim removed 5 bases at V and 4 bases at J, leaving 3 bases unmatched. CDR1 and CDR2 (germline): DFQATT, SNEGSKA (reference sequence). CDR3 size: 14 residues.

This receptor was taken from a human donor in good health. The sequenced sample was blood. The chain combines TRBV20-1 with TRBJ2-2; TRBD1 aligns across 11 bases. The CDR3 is CSAEDRGPTGELFF. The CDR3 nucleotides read TGCAGTGCTGAGGACAGGGGGCCCACCGGGGAGCTGTTTTTT.